The next 32 T cell receptor beta chains were all read from a single sample in a study of blood T cell repertoires in COVID-19. Produced via immunoSEQ multiplex PCR; TCRdb's table is partial and in-frame only. This sample has about 530,000 clones; about 89% occur once, and the top ten carry roughly 8.3%. What was sequenced was peripheral blood. All receptors come from a woman aged 45 to 65 with COVID-19, enrolled during active disease.

The rearrangement uses TRBV6-6 and TRBJ1-6, with D possibly being TRBD1 (6 bases). This CDR3 is 16 amino acids long. Germline CDR1 is MNHNY and CDR2 is SVGAGI (reference sequence). V shed 6 bases and J shed 8 bases, with 20 bases lying between them. The chain's CDR3 is CASSDYGGARDSPLHF. The CDR3 DNA reads as TGTGCCAGCAGCGACTACGGGGGGGCAAGGGATTCACCCCTCCACTTT.

This chain links TRBV13 with TRBJ2-7, with 9 bases fitting TRBD1. Germline V gene data show CDR1 as PRHDT and CDR2 as FYEKMQ (reference sequence). Trimming at V came to 5 bases and at J to 9 bases, leaving 11 bases not matched to a gene. There are 14 residues in the CDR3. The DNA of the CDR3 is TGTGCCAGCAGCGCCGGGACAGGGAGAGAGCGGCAGTACTTC. Its translation is CASSAGTGRERQYF.

In this sample, this clone turned up a few times. The rearrangement joins TRBV9 to TRBJ2-1; 9 bases are shared with TRBD2. The CDR3 covers 15 residues. The germline CDR1 and CDR2 sequences are SGDLS and YYNGEE. J was trimmed by 9 bases and V by 0 bases; bases with no gene match: 7. For the CDR3, the DNA is TGTGCCAGCAGCGTAGAGGCGGGGGGGCTATCTGAGCAGTTCTTC. It is translated as CASSVEAGGLSEQFF.

This clone was seen only once. The V call is TRBV6-5, the J call TRBJ1-2; D is ambiguous. The CDR3 is made up of 13 amino acids. The V end lost 2 bases, the J end lost 2 bases, and 6 bases lay between the germline ends. Germline V CDR1 and CDR2: MNHEY, SVGAGI. The CDR3 bases are TGTGCCAGCAGTTACGAGCTAAACTATGGCTACACCTTC. This gives the protein CASSYELNYGYTF.

J is TRBJ1-3 and V is TRBV18; D is uncertain. The CDR3 consists of 13 residues. Trimming stripped 7 bases from V and 0 bases from J, with 7 bases between. In germline, CDR1 is KGHSH, CDR2 LQKENI. CDR3 in DNA: TGTGCCAGCTTTGTCGGCTCTGGAAACACCATATATTTT. Translation gives CASFVGSGNTIYF.

This clone was recorded at least ten times. This chain connects TRBV27 to TRBJ1-1; D possibly corresponds to TRBD1 (6 bases). Germline V gives CDR1 MNHEY, CDR2 SMNVEV (reference sequence). V was shortened by 3 bases and J by 5 bases, with 13 bases between the two germline ends. The CDR3 is 14 amino acids. CDR3 sequence: CASSLLGARTEAFF. The CDR3 coding sequence is TGTGCCAGCAGTTTGTTGGGGGCGCGGACTGAAGCTTTCTTT.

V is TRBV7-3 and J is TRBJ2-1; 8 positions match TRBD2. V gave up 2 bases and J gave up 4 bases; unmatched junction bases: 7. Germline CDR1 is SGHTA and CDR2 is FQGTGA. This CDR3 spans 16 amino acids. CDR3 DNA sequence: TGTGCCAGCAGCTTACAAGCGGGGGCTCCATACAATGAGCAGTTCTTC. Protein sequence: CASSLQAGAPYNEQFF.

The chain combines TRBV12-3 or TRBV12-4 with TRBJ1-1, with TRBD1 matching 8 bases. Unmatched junction bases numbered 5, after V lost 6 bases and J lost 8 bases. CDR3 length: 12 residues. In DNA form, the CDR3 reads TGTGCCAGCAGCCAGGGGGCCGACGAAGCTTTCTTT. This sequence encodes CASSQGADEAFF.

J is TRBJ2-7 and V is TRBV28; weak D call: TRBD1 (5 bases). Germline-derived CDR1 and CDR2 are MDHEN and SYDVKM. Trimming stripped 6 bases from V and 5 bases from J, with 14 bases between. The CDR3 runs to 13 residues. The CDR3 region has the DNA TGTGCCAGCAGCGAGTCCCCAGGGAACGAGCAGTACTTC. Translated, it gives CASSESPGNEQYF. Full variable domain (rest looked up from reference TRBV28 and TRBJ2-7): DVKVTQSSRYLVKRTGEKVFLECVQDMDHENMFWYRQDPGLGLRLIYFSYDVKMKEKGDIPEGYSVSREKKERFSLILESASTNQTSMYLCASSESPGNEQYFGPGTRLTVT.

This chain connects TRBV30 to TRBJ1-6, with D unresolved. V was trimmed by 4 bases and J by 0 bases, leaving 4 bases between them. This CDR3 is built from 13 residues. Germline V CDR1 and CDR2: GTSNPN, SVGIG (reference sequence). The CDR3 DNA reads TGTGCCTGGACTATCTCCTATAATTCACCCCTCCACTTT. Its translation: CAWTISYNSPLHF.

The chain joins TRBV24-1 to TRBJ2-5; 11 bases fit TRBD1. CDR1 and CDR2 from the germline V gene are KGHDR and SFDVKD. V was clipped by 7 bases and J by 1 base; unmatched bases: 4. The CDR3 contains 15 residues. CDR3 sequence reads: CATSRDRGSQETQYF. The CDR3 region has the DNA TGTGCCACCAGCCGGGACAGGGGGTCCCAAGAGACCCAGTACTTC.

The chain recombines TRBV6-1 with TRBJ1-2; a possible D gene is TRBD1 (6 bases). CDR1 and CDR2 from the germline V gene are MNHNS and SASEGT. The CDR3 has 13 amino acids. V lost 1 base, J lost 13 bases, and 16 bases lay in between. CDR3 sequence reads: CASSEGATGKGTF. For the CDR3, the DNA is TGTGCCAGCAGTGAAGGAGCCACAGGGAAGGGCACCTTC.

The rearrangement uses TRBV10-3 and TRBJ1-2, with 11 bases fitting TRBD1. Germline V lookup: CDR1 ENHRY, CDR2 SYGVKD. CDR3 length equals 14 residues. The junction had 6 bases not matched to a gene; V was cut back by 5 bases and J by 7 bases. The DNA of the CDR3 is TGTGCCATCAGTTGGGACAGGGGGAATGGTGGCTACACCTTC. Protein product: CAISWDRGNGGYTF.

The chain employs TRBV29-1 and TRBJ2-5; D is perhaps TRBD1 (6 bases). Trimming removed 4 bases from V and 0 bases from J, with 9 bases in between. This CDR3 has 13 amino acids. Per the germline V gene, CDR1 is SQVTM and CDR2 is ANQGSEA. The CDR3 loop is CSVADSNQETQYF. CDR3 DNA sequence: TGCAGCGTTGCGGACAGCAACCAAGAGACCCAGTACTTC. Full variable domain (rest looked up from reference TRBV29-1 and TRBJ2-5): SAVISQKPSRDICQRGTSLTIQCQVDSQVTMMFWYRQQPGQSLTLIATANQGSEATYESGFVIDKFPISRPNLTFSTLTVSNMSPEDSSIYLCSVADSNQETQYFGPGTRLLVL.

The chain links TRBV19 to TRBJ1-1; no clear D gene. The V end was cut by 5 bases, the J end by 3 bases, with 10 bases between. There are 13 residues in the CDR3. Germline V gives CDR1 LNHDA, CDR2 SQIVND (reference sequence). The CDR3 sequence: CASSLDGDTEAFF. CDR3 DNA sequence: TGTGCCAGTAGTCTCGACGGGGACACTGAAGCTTTCTTT.

The gene calls are TRBV4-1 and TRBJ2-1, with 7 bases lining up with TRBD2. With V trimmed by 0 bases and J by 4 bases, 6 bases remained unmatched. Germline V gene sequence: CDR1 MGHRA, CDR2 YSYEKL. The CDR3 spans 16 residues. The CDR3 bases are TGCGCCAGCAGCCAAGAAACCAGCGGGGAATACAATGAGCAGTTCTTC. Amino acids: CASSQETSGEYNEQFF.

The V and J genes are TRBV28 and TRBJ1-1; possible D gene TRBD1, 5 bases. This CDR3 is built from 15 residues. Germline assignment: CDR1 MDHEN and CDR2 SYDVKM. The germline V and J ends were trimmed by 3 bases and 0 bases, with 11 bases remaining between them. CDR3 region: CASSLPTELNTEAFF. The CDR3 bases are TGTGCCAGCAGTTTGCCGACAGAATTGAACACTGAAGCTTTCTTT.

Concerning this clone: One end of the junction does not line up with germline, which may come from a read error. The rearrangement links TRBV11-2 to TRBJ2-3; 12 nucleotides agree with TRBD2. Germline CDR1 reads SGHAT; CDR2 reads FQNNGV. The CDR3 length is 16 residues. The CDR3 bases are TGTGCCAACAGCAGCGGACTAGCGGGGATCACAGATACGCAGTATTTT. Its protein product is CANSSGLAGITDTQYF.

The V call is TRBV21-1, the J call TRBJ2-2; the DNA was not used to check the table's D call, TRBD2. TRBV21-1 corresponds to a pseudogene. The CDR3 consists of 14 residues. In nucleotides, the CDR3 is TGTGCCAGCAGCAACAGAGGTGACGGCGGGGAGCTGTTTTTT. Translating gives CASSNRGDGGELFF.

The chain joins TRBV24-1 to TRBJ2-1; 7 bases are shared with TRBD1. There are 14 residues in the CDR3. Germline values: CDR1 KGHDR, CDR2 SFDVKD. The V segment lost 4 bases and the J segment 6 bases; nucleotides outside the gene matches: 5. CDR3 protein: CATSDADRINEQFF. The DNA of the CDR3 is TGTGCCACCAGTGACGCGGACAGGATCAATGAGCAGTTCTTC.

The chain carries TRBV5-1 and TRBJ2-3, with TRBD2 identical over 12 bases. V was pared by 4 bases and J by 5 bases, with 8 bases of the junction left unmatched. This CDR3 spans 16 amino acids. Germline CDR1 reads SGHRS; CDR2 reads YFSETQ. CDR3 bases: TGCGCCAGCAGCGGGAGGACTAGCGGGGTGGGAGATACGCAGTATTTT. Translated: CASSGRTSGVGDTQYF.

V usage is TRBV30 and J usage is TRBJ1-1; possibly TRBD1 for D (5 bases). The V and J ends lost 2 bases and 4 bases respectively, with 8 bases between them. CDR3 length equals 12 residues. Germline CDR1 GTSNPN, CDR2 SVGIG (reference sequence). CDR3 sequence: CAWSKGVTEAFF. CDR3 in DNA: TGTGCCTGGAGTAAAGGGGTCACTGAAGCTTTCTTT. Variable domain in full (rest from reference TRBV30 and TRBJ1-1): SQTIHQWPATLVQPVGSPLSLECTVEGTSNPNLYWYRQAAGRGLQLLFYSVGIGQISSEVPQNLSASRPQDRQFILSSKKLLLSDSGFYLCAWSKGVTEAFFGQGTRLTVV.

This rearrangement joins TRBV19 to TRBJ1-1; weak D call: TRBD1 (5 bases). Trimming stripped 7 bases from V and 4 bases from J, with 13 bases between. Germline lookup yields CDR1 LNHDA and CDR2 SQIVND (reference sequence). This CDR3 region has 13 residues. The CDR3 coding sequence is TGTGCCAGTACCCCGGGCAGGGCCACTGAAGCTTTCTTT. This encodes CASTPGRATEAFF.

Only a few counts were recorded for this clone. The V and J genes are TRBV12-5 and TRBJ2-7; TRBD2 matches 7 bases. V gave up 6 bases and J gave up 6 bases; unmatched junction bases: 5. The CDR3 runs to 12 residues. Germline-derived CDR1 and CDR2 are LGHNT and FRNRAP. The CDR3 region is CASGPGGVEQYF. The CDR3 DNA follows: TGTGCTAGTGGCCCGGGGGGAGTCGAGCAGTACTTC.

The chain employs TRBV30 and TRBJ2-3; D is possibly TRBD2 (5 bases). The ends were cut back, 4 bases at V and 0 bases at J, with 17 bases in the middle. From germline, CDR1 is GTSNPN and CDR2 SVGIG (reference sequence). The CDR3 contains 16 residues. The CDR3 sequence: CAWTDPRERSTDTQYF. In DNA, the CDR3 is TGTGCCTGGACGGACCCGAGGGAGCGGAGCACAGATACGCAGTATTTT.

The rearrangement joins TRBV11-2 to TRBJ1-6, with D hard to call. This CDR3 spans 15 amino acids. V was clipped by 7 bases and J by 2 bases, with 12 bases between them. Germline V gene sequence: CDR1 SGHAT, CDR2 FQNNGV. The CDR3 region is CASTPVRTYNSPLHF. The CDR3 DNA follows: TGTGCCAGCACCCCGGTTCGTACCTATAATTCACCCCTCCACTTT.

This clone was observed once. V is TRBV6-5 and J is TRBJ1-3; 9 nucleotides align to TRBD1. CDR1 and CDR2 (germline): MNHEY, SVGAGI. J gave up 2 bases and V 6 bases, and 2 bases lay outside the gene matches. The CDR3 loop spans 14 amino acids. The DNA of the CDR3 is TGTGCCAGCAGAAGACAGGGGGCTGGAAACACCATATATTTT. Translating gives CASRRQGAGNTIYF.

The chain uses TRBV9 and TRBJ1-2, with D maybe TRBD1 (6 bases). Germline V lookup: CDR1 SGDLS, CDR2 YYNGEE. The CDR3 contains 12 residues. V lost 7 bases to trimming and J lost 4 bases, with 11 bases between them. In DNA, the CDR3 is TGTGCCAGCGGAGGACAGATCTATGGCTACACCTTC. Residues: CASGGQIYGYTF.

V gene TRBV5-1 combines with J gene TRBJ1-1; 7 nucleotides agree with TRBD1. This CDR3 is 15 amino acids long. Germline V lookup: CDR1 SGHRS, CDR2 YFSETQ. Losses at the gene ends were 4 bases for V and 2 bases for J; bases not matched to a gene: 8. As DNA, the CDR3 is TGCGCCAGCAGCGACTCCGGGACAGCTAACACTGAAGCTTTCTTT. Amino acid sequence: CASSDSGTANTEAFF.

In its sample, this clone was seen once. The chain has TRBV7-2 and TRBJ1-1, with D tentatively TRBD1 (6 bases). This CDR3 is 14 amino acids long. The V gene's germline CDR1 is SGHTA and CDR2 FQGNSA. Deletions cut 2 bases from V and 4 bases from J, with 11 bases between. This CDR3 reads CASSLHRGGTEAFF. CDR3 bases: TGTGCCAGCAGCTTACACAGAGGGGGCACTGAAGCTTTCTTT.

This chain links TRBV13 with TRBJ2-3; TRBD2 agrees at 7 bases. Trimming took 3 bases from V and 0 from J; bases not matched to a gene: 9. The CDR3 has 17 residues. Looked up from germline, CDR1 is PRHDT and CDR2 is FYEKMQ (reference sequence). The CDR3 coding sequence is TGTGCCAGCAGCTTTCGGGGAGGGACGGCTAGCACAGATACGCAGTATTTT. This encodes CASSFRGGTASTDTQYF.

The genes are TRBV29-1 and TRBJ1-1; tentatively, D is TRBD1 (5 bases). V lost 3 bases, J lost 4 bases, and 12 bases lay in between. The length of the CDR3 is 13 residues. Germline V lookup: CDR1 SQVTM, CDR2 ANQGSEA. The CDR3 DNA reads as TGCAGCGTTGAGGGCCGCGGGGCCACTGAAGCTTTCTTT. Translation: CSVEGRGATEAFF.